This T cell receptor (beta chain) originates from a study of blood T cell repertoires in COVID-19. Study overall: Whether acute or convalescent, the COVID-19 samples came from the United States, Italy and Spain. PBMCs, B-cell-depleted T cells, or T cells provided the cDNA or gDNA that made up the material.

Germline CDR1 reads SGHRS; CDR2 reads YFSETQ. The CDR3 consists of 15 residues. V was cut by 5 bases and J by 0 bases, with 12 bases left in between. In the original workflow: Estimation of nucleated cell counts relied on the amplification of reference gene primers. Repertoires were generated with immunoSEQ multiplex PCR, while TCRdb's copy carries only in-frame clones and drops some. The DNA gave D and trimming, while V, J and clone size come from that table. The table shows tens of thousands of clones, with 70% to 80% occurring only once. This clone was detected only once. This chain connects TRBV5-1 to TRBJ2-1; weak D call: TRBD2 (6 bases). The sequenced sample consisted of peripheral blood. The TCR originated in a human donor in a cohort sampled during active COVID-19. Written as DNA, the CDR3 is TGCGCCAGCAGTTTCCGGGGGAGCTCCTACAATGAGCAGTTCTTC. Amino acid sequence: CASSFRGSSYNEQFF. The variable domain in full, completed from reference TRBV5-1 and TRBJ2-1, reads KAGVTQTPRYLIKTRGQQVTLSCSPISGHRSVSWYQQTPGQGLQFLFEYFSETQRNKGNFPGRFSGRQFSNSRSEMNVSTLELGDSALYLCASSFRGSSYNEQFFGPGTRLTVL.